This section outlines one T cell receptor beta chain sequence together with its context. Its target is not known. The record originates from a study of cytomegalovirus exposure and HLA in healthy donors. The wider study: Among the 400 or so donors who were genotyped, about 86% fell in the genetic ancestry cluster that is associated with self-reported Caucasian donors. Points from the study as a whole: Sequencing depth roughly uniform across donors was assumed in presence/absence analyses.

13 Jbeta primers and 60 Vbeta primers were used for the PCR. Profiled with immunoSEQ multiplex PCR; TCRdb holds only in-frame clones, not every one. The sample data list tens of thousands of clones. CDR1 SGHRS and CDR2 YFSETQ come from the germline V gene. CDR3 length equals 15 residues. Trimming removed 4 bases from V and 5 bases from J; junction bases left unmatched: 11. The chain employs TRBV5-1 and TRBJ1-2, with TRBD1 matching 7 bases. Sequencing was done on a sample of PBMCs. The receptor was derived from a woman aged 30 to 39 in good health and CMV-seronegative. This CDR3 is CASSLGTAGPYGYTF. Written as DNA, the CDR3 is TGCGCCAGCAGCCTAGGGACAGCCGGGCCTTATGGCTACACCTTC.